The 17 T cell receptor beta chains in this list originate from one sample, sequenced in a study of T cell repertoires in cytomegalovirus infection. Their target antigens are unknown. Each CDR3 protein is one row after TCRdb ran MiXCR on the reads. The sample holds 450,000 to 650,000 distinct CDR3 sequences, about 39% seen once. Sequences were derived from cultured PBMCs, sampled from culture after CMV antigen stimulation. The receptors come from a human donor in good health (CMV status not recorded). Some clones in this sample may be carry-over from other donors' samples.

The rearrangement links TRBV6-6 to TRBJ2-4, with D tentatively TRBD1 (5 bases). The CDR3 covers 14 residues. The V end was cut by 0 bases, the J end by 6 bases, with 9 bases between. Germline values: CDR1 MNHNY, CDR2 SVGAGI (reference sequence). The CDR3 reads CASSYSTASNIQYF. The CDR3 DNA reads TGTGCCAGCAGTTACTCGACAGCCTCAAACATTCAGTACTTC.

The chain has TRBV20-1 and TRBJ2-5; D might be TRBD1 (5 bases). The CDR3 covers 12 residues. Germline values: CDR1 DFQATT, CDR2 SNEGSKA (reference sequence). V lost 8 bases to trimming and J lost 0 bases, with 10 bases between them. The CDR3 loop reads CSPSGNQETQYF. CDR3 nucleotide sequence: TGCAGTCCCTCAGGGAACCAAGAGACCCAGTACTTC.

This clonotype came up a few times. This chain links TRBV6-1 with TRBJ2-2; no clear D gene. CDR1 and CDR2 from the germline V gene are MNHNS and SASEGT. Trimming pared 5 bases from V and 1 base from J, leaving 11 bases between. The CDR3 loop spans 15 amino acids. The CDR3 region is CASSPRTVNTGELFF. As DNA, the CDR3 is TGTGCCAGCAGTCCCCGGACCGTGAACACCGGGGAGCTGTTTTTT.

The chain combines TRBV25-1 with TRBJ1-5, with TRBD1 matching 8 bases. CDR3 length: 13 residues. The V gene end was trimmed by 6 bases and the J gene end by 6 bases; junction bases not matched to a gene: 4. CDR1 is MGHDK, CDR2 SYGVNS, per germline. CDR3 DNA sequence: TGTGCCAGCAGCGAGACAGGGGTTCAGCCCCAGCATTTT. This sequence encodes CASSETGVQPQHF.

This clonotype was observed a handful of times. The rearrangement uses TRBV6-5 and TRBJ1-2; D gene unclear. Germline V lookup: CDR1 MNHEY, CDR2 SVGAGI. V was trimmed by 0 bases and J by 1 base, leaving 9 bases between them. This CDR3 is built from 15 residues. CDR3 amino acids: CASSYSMQLNYGYTF. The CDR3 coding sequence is TGTGCCAGCAGTTACTCGATGCAGCTTAACTATGGCTACACCTTC.

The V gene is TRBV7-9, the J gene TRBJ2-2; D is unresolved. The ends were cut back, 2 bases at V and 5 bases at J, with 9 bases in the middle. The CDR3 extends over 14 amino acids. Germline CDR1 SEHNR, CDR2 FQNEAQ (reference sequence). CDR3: CASSLKKFTGELFF. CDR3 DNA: TGTGCCAGCAGCTTAAAAAAGTTTACCGGGGAGCTGTTTTTT.

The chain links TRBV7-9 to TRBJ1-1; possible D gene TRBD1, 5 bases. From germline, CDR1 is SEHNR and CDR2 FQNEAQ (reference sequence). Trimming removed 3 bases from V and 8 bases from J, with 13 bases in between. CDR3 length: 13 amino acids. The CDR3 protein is CASSLEGEGEAFF. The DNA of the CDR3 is TGTGCCAGCAGCTTGGAAGGGGAGGGGGAAGCTTTCTTT.

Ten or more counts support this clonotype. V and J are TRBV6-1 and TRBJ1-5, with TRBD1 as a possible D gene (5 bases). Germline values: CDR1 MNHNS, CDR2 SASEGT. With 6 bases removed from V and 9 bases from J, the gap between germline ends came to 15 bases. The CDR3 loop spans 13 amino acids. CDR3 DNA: TGTGCCAGCAGAGACAGCCTACAAGGGCCCCAGCATTTT. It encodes CASRDSLQGPQHF.

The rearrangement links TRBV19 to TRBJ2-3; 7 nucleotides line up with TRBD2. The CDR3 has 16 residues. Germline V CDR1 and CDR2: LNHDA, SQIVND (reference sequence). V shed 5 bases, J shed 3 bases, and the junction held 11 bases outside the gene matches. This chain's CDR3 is CASSSSTSRPTDTQYF. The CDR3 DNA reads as TGTGCCAGTAGTTCCTCGACTAGCCGCCCAACAGATACGCAGTATTTT.

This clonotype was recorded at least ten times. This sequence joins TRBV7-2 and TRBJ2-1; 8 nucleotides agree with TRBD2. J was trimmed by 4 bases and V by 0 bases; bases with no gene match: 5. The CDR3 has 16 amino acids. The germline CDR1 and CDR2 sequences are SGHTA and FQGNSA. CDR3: CASSLARIAGYNEQFF. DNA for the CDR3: TGTGCCAGCAGCTTAGCGAGGATAGCGGGGTACAATGAGCAGTTCTTC.

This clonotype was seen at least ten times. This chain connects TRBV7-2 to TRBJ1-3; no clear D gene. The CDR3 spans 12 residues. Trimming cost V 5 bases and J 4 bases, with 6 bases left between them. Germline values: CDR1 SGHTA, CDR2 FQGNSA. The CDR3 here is CASSPNGNTIYF. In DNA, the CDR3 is TGTGCCAGCAGCCCAAACGGAAACACCATATATTTT.

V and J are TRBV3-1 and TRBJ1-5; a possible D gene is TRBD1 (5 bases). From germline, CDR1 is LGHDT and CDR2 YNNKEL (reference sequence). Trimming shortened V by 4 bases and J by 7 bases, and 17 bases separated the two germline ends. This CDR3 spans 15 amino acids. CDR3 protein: CASSPTIGTWQPQHF. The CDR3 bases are TGTGCCAGCAGCCCCACCATTGGGACTTGGCAGCCCCAGCATTTT.

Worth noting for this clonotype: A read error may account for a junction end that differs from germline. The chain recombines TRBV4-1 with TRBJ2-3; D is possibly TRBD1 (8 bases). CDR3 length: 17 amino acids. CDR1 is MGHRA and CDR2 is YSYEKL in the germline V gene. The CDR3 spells CASSSPDREGVTDTQYF. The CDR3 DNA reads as TGTGCCAGCAGCTCTCCGGACAGGGAGGGGGTCACAGATACGCAGTATTTT.

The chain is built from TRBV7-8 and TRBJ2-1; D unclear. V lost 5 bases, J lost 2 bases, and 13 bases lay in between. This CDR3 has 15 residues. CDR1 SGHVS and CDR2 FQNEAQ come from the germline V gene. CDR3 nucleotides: TGTGCCAGCAGCCCGATCACTGAACCCTACAATGAGCAGTTCTTC. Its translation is CASSPITEPYNEQFF.

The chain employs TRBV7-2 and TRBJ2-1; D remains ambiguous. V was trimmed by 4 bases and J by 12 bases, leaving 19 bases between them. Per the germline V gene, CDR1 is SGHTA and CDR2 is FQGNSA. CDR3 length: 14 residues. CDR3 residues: CASSSLGLASAQFF. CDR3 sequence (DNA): TGTGCCAGCAGCTCATTAGGGCTTGCTAGTGCGCAGTTCTTC.

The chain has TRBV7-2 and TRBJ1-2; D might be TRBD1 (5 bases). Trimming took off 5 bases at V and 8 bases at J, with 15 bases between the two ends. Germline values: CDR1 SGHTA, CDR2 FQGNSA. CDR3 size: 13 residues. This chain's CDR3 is CASSPRGIRGYTF. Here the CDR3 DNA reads TGTGCCAGCAGCCCCCGGGGGATTCGGGGCTACACCTTC.

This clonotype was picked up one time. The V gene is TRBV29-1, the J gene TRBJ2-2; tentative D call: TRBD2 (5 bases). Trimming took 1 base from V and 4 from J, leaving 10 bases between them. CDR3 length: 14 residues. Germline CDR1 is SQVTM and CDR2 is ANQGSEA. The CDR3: CSVEATAGTGELFF. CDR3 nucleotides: TGCAGCGTTGAAGCGACCGCGGGCACCGGGGAGCTGTTTTTT.